This T cell receptor beta chain came from a study of beta chain features in type 1 diabetes. Naive, central memory, regulatory and stem cell-like memory cells within the CD4+ compartment were sorted using CD45RO/CCR7/CD25/CD127/CD95/CD27. This clone was detected only a few times. Its matching antigen is unknown. Study-level findings and limits: All four CD4+ subsets of Type 1 diabetes patients contained TCRB CDR3s that were moderately but significantly shorter. The similarity of naive, central memory and Treg TCRB repertoires appeared greater among patients than among healthy donors.

Germline CDR1 and CDR2: SGDLS and YYNGEE. The CDR3 extends over 16 amino acids. The V gene lost 4 bases and the J gene lost 6 bases, with 23 bases spanning the gap. The entirety of the isolated RNA underwent reverse transcription, so expressed TCRB transcripts were sequenced. Using immunoSEQ multiplex PCR, the repertoire was profiled, and TCRdb retains in-frame clones only, with some absent. The data contain 680,000 or so clones, 10% to 15% of them seen just once; the ten biggest clones take up approximately 0.02%. Material: naive CD4+ T cells from blood. V usage is TRBV9 and J usage is TRBJ2-7; D is possibly TRBD1 (6 bases). This TCR was sampled from a man younger than 35 with type 1 diabetes. CDR3 DNA sequence: TGTGCCAGCAGCCCCTTTACCGGGACAACGGTTCGCGAGCAGTACTTC. Translating gives CASSPFTGTTVREQYF. Looking up the rest from reference TRBV9 and TRBJ2-7 gives the full variable domain: DSGVTQTPKHLITATGQRVTLRCSPRSGDLSVYWYQQSLDQGLQFLIQYYNGEERAKGNILERFSAQQFPDLHSELNLSSLELGDSALYFCASSPFTGTTVREQYFGPGTRLTVT.